This TCR beta chain was sequenced for a study of PD-1 blockade in mismatch repair-deficient tumors. General study findings and limits: All three positive peptides came from frameshift mutations, yielding 150 or so blood TCRs.

This CDR3 is 14 amino acids long. Germline CDR1 is SGHRS and CDR2 is YFSETQ. V lost 6 bases, J lost 0 bases, and 9 bases lay in between. This clone was seen a handful of times. Its antigen is unidentified. Profiling relied on immunoSEQ multiplex PCR, and the TCRdb table lists in-frame clones only, not all of them. The table includes roughly 14,000 clones, about 86% detected once. Time point indicated: 10-day in vitro stimulation with candidate neoantigen peptide 6. Mismatch repair deficiency was confirmed in all patients, by PCR or immunohistochemistry. A roughly ten-day in vitro culture was run per each of about seven reactive peptides. A no-peptide control culture served as baseline for clone fold changes.

This TCR was recovered from an adult with mismatch repair-deficient cancer. This material consisted of cells cultured in vitro, taken from a patient treated with pembrolizumab. The J gene is TRBJ2-2, the V gene TRBV5-1; D is unresolved. The CDR3 sequence is CASTRTPNTGELFF. The CDR3 region has the DNA TGCGCCAGCACCCGGACCCCGAACACCGGGGAGCTGTTTTTT.